The 25 T cell receptor beta chains listed next were all sequenced from one sample in a study of blood T cell repertoires in COVID-19. This table comes from immunoSEQ multiplex PCR, and its TCRdb copy is limited to in-frame clones, with some not included. This repertoire shows about 250,000 clones, 85% to 90% found once; its top ten account for about 16%. Material: PBMCs or T cells enriched from blood (not recorded which). The receptors were gathered from a man between 18 and 35 years old who had recovered from COVID-19.

This clone is a singleton in its sample. CDR3 sequence reads: CASSLLARGTEAFF. The CDR3 nucleotides read TGTGCCAGCAGCTTGCTCGCCCGGGGTACTGAAGCTTTCTTT. The V and J genes are TRBV5-5 and TRBJ1-1; D remains unclear. Trimming pared 1 base from V and 5 bases from J, leaving 12 bases between. The CDR3 loop spans 14 amino acids. Germline CDR1 SGHKS, CDR2 YYEKEE (reference sequence).

The chain is built from TRBV6-5 and TRBJ2-2; 7 positions match TRBD1. The germline V gene has CDR1 MNHEY and CDR2 SVGAGI. J lost 4 bases, V lost 6 bases, and 8 bases had no gene match. The CDR3 extends over 15 amino acids. The chain's CDR3 is CASRLTHRGTGELFF. The CDR3 DNA follows: TGTGCCAGCAGACTTACTCACAGGGGCACCGGGGAGCTGTTTTTT.

This rearrangement joins TRBV27 to TRBJ1-5; 7 bases align to TRBD1. The germline V gene encodes CDR1 MNHEY and CDR2 SMNVEV (reference sequence). The CDR3 spans 15 residues. J lost 5 bases, V lost 5 bases, and 9 bases had no gene match. CDR3 bases: TGTGCCAGCAGTCGGATTACAGGGGCGCATCAGCCCCAGCATTTT. This translates into CASSRITGAHQPQHF.

This clone was detected only once. The V and J genes are TRBV6-5 and TRBJ1-2; possible D gene TRBD1, 5 bases. This CDR3 contains 15 residues. Germline V CDR1 and CDR2: MNHEY, SVGAGI. Trimming took 0 bases from V and 0 from J, leaving 8 bases between them. CDR3 region: CASSYSPGPNYGYTF. CDR3 DNA sequence: TGTGCCAGCAGTTACTCGCCAGGGCCTAACTATGGCTACACCTTC.

This chain joins TRBV19 and TRBJ1-1, with D unclear. Trimming removed 3 bases at V and 6 bases at J, with 5 bases between. The CDR3 contains 11 residues. Germline loops: CDR1 LNHDA, CDR2 SQIVND (reference sequence). This chain's CDR3 is CASSMGAEAFF. CDR3 nucleotides: TGTGCCAGTAGTATGGGAGCTGAAGCTTTCTTT.

The V and J genes are TRBV5-6 and TRBJ1-1; D is ambiguous. V dropped 2 bases and J dropped 4 bases, with 18 bases sitting between them. Germline V lookup: CDR1 SGHDT, CDR2 YYEEEE. The CDR3 extends over 16 amino acids. CDR3 coding DNA: TGTGCCAGCAGCTTTTTTTCGGGTGGATCGATCACTGAAGCTTTCTTT. The encoded protein is CASSFFSGGSITEAFF.

This clone was detected only once. This chain connects TRBV13 to TRBJ1-6; D is perhaps TRBD1 (6 bases). Between the trimmed V and J ends, which lost 3 bases and 5 bases, there was a span of 8 bases. This CDR3 is built from 14 residues. Germline CDR1 PRHDT, CDR2 FYEKMQ (reference sequence). CDR3 coding DNA: TGTGCCAGCAGCTTCCGACAGGATAATTCACCCCTCCACTTT. Amino acids: CASSFRQDNSPLHF.

The chain links TRBV7-3 to TRBJ2-7; 10 bases are a match to TRBD1. CDR3 length: 17 amino acids. V lost 8 bases, J lost 5 bases, and 18 bases stayed unmatched. Germline V CDR1 and CDR2: SGHTA, FQGTGA. The CDR3, as DNA: TGTGCCAGCGGGGAAATTTTCGCGGGACAGGGGAACCACGAGCAGTACTTC. As protein: CASGEIFAGQGNHEQYF.

The chain recombines TRBV28 with TRBJ2-7; 7 bases fit TRBD1. Trimming removed 7 bases from V and 2 bases from J; junction bases left unmatched: 11. This CDR3 has 15 residues. Germline CDR1 reads MDHEN; CDR2 reads SYDVKM. This chain's CDR3 is CASTPPRGTTYEQYF. In DNA form, the CDR3 reads TGTGCCAGCACCCCCCCCAGGGGGACCACCTACGAGCAGTACTTC.

The chain employs TRBV7-8 and TRBJ1-1, with D possibly matching TRBD1 (5 bases). V was clipped by 1 base and J by 2 bases, with 8 bases between them. The CDR3 has 14 residues. CDR1 and CDR2 from the germline V gene are SGHVS and FQNEAQ. CDR3 in amino acids: CASSLGQGNTEAFF. The DNA for the CDR3 is TGTGCCAGCAGCTTAGGTCAGGGAAACACTGAAGCTTTCTTT.

This clone was counted ten times or more. V is TRBV5-5 and J is TRBJ1-1, with 7 bases lining up with TRBD1. Germline V gives CDR1 SGHKS, CDR2 YYEKEE (reference sequence). V shed 2 bases, J shed 5 bases, and the junction held 12 bases outside the gene matches. The CDR3 has 16 amino acids. The CDR3 sequence is CASSFSDRELTTEAFF. CDR3 nucleotides: TGTGCCAGCAGCTTCTCTGACAGGGAGCTAACAACTGAAGCTTTCTTT.

This clone was counted between two and nine times. The chain carries TRBV6-5 and TRBJ1-5; 11 bases match TRBD1. Germline V gene data show CDR1 as MNHEY and CDR2 as SVGAGI. The V and J ends lost 6 bases and 4 bases, in that order; junction bases with no gene match: 5. The CDR3 length is 15 residues. The CDR3: CASSSDRGRNQPQHF. The CDR3 bases are TGTGCCAGCAGCTCGGACAGGGGGCGGAATCAGCCCCAGCATTTT.

The chain has TRBV7-2 and TRBJ2-6; 9 nucleotides match TRBD2. The germline CDR1 and CDR2 sequences are SGHTA and FQGNSA. J gave up 0 bases and V 2 bases, and 2 bases lay outside the gene matches. The CDR3 is 17 residues long. CDR3 loop: CASSLSSGGSGANVLTF. The CDR3 nucleotides are TGTGCCAGCAGCTTAAGTAGCGGGGGCTCTGGGGCCAACGTCCTGACTTTC.

Here the CDR3 reads CASSEGRTGYGYTF. The CDR3 nucleotides are TGTGCCAGCAGTGAAGGCCGGACAGGGTATGGCTACACCTTC. This chain uses TRBV6-1 with TRBJ1-2; 8 positions match TRBD1. CDR3 length: 14 amino acids. The germline V gene has CDR1 MNHNS and CDR2 SASEGT. V trimming: 1 base; J trimming: 5 bases; junction bases outside the gene matches: 3.

This clone has a single count. The chain has TRBV30 and TRBJ1-2; D uncertain. Germline V lookup: CDR1 GTSNPN, CDR2 SVGIG (reference sequence). The V end lost 2 bases, the J end lost 8 bases, and 21 bases lay between the germline ends. The CDR3 consists of 15 residues. CDR3 sequence (DNA): TGTGCCTGGAGTCCCCTAAAGAACCCCCTCGGGGGCTACACCTTC. This sequence encodes CAWSPLKNPLGGYTF. Based on the CDR3 plus reference TRBV30 and TRBJ1-2, the full variable domain is SQTIHQWPATLVQPVGSPLSLECTVEGTSNPNLYWYRQAAGRGLQLLFYSVGIGQISSEVPQNLSASRPQDRQFILSSKKLLLSDSGFYLCAWSPLKNPLGGYTFGSGTRLTVV.

The chain uses TRBV7-9 and TRBJ1-5; no reliable D call. CDR1 and CDR2 from the germline V gene are SEHNR and FQNEAQ (reference sequence). Trimming cost V 4 bases and J 0 bases, with 10 bases left between them. The length of the CDR3 is 15 residues. The CDR3 sequence is CASSSSGYSNQPQHF. CDR3 in DNA: TGTGCCAGCAGCTCGAGCGGTTATAGCAATCAGCCCCAGCATTTT.

This clone was picked up one time. The rearrangement links TRBV15 to TRBJ2-5; perhaps TRBD2 as D (6 bases). This CDR3 spans 15 amino acids. From germline, CDR1 is LNHNV and CDR2 YYDKDF (reference sequence). Trimming pared 3 bases from V and 2 bases from J, leaving 13 bases between. In nucleotides, the CDR3 is TGTGCCACCAGCAGGGGAGAGGGGAGGCAAGAGACCCAGTACTTC. Protein sequence: CATSRGEGRQETQYF.

In its sample, this clone was seen once. This sequence joins TRBV5-5 and TRBJ2-7; 8 bases map to TRBD1. Germline V gene lookup returns CDR1 SGHKS and CDR2 YYEKEE (reference sequence). Trimming cost V 4 bases and J 1 base; bases outside gene matches: 7. The CDR3 is made up of 15 amino acids. CDR3 protein: CASSPAGTGSYEQYF. The CDR3 coding sequence is TGTGCCAGCAGCCCGGCCGGGACAGGATCCTACGAGCAGTACTTC.

This clone has just one count. This chain joins TRBV19 and TRBJ2-5; D perhaps matches TRBD1 (5 bases). The V end was cut by 2 bases, the J end by 4 bases, with 11 bases between. The CDR3 length is 14 residues. Looked up from germline, CDR1 is LNHDA and CDR2 is SQIVND (reference sequence). The CDR3 spells CASSIQGSRETQYF. DNA of the CDR3: TGTGCCAGTAGTATACAGGGATCGCGAGAGACCCAGTACTTC.

The table lists this clone with a count of one. The chain links TRBV10-1 to TRBJ2-5, with TRBD2 matching 10 bases. Germline V gene data show CDR1 as WNHNN and CDR2 as SYGVQD (reference sequence). The length of the CDR3 is 15 residues. Trimming removed 4 bases from V and 2 bases from J; junction bases left unmatched: 4. In DNA form, the CDR3 reads TGCGCCAGCAGTGTCGGACTAGCGGAACAAGAGACCCAGTACTTC. It encodes CASSVGLAEQETQYF.

The CDR3 DNA sequence: TGTGCCAGCAGCTTAGACGGGACAGGGGTGATCGGGGAGCTGTTTTTT. This translates into CASSLDGTGVIGELFF. This sequence joins TRBV7-2 and TRBJ2-2; 10 bases line up with TRBD1. CDR1 and CDR2 from the germline V gene are SGHTA and FQGNSA. The ends lost 1 base at V and 7 bases at J; junction bases unmatched: 6. The CDR3 runs to 16 residues.

The rearrangement joins TRBV7-8 to TRBJ1-4; 10 bases fit TRBD1. Germline values: CDR1 SGHVS, CDR2 FQNEAQ. The CDR3 is made up of 16 amino acids. After removal of 0 bases from V and 2 bases from J, the junction contained 0 bases not matched to a gene. CDR3 sequence (DNA): TGTGCCAGCAGCTTAGCGGACAGGGGGACTAATGAAAAACTGTTTTTT. It specifies CASSLADRGTNEKLFF.

The chain couples TRBV7-8 to TRBJ1-5; D gene unclear. The CDR3 is 13 residues long. V was shortened by 1 base and J by 11 bases, with 12 bases between the two germline ends. CDR1 SGHVS and CDR2 FQNEAQ come from the germline V gene. CDR3 DNA sequence: TGTGCCAGCAGCTTAGGCCAACAGCGGACCCAGCATTTT. Translating it yields CASSLGQQRTQHF.

This clone was recorded a few times. This chain joins TRBV28 and TRBJ2-1; TRBD2 matches 10 bases. V trimming: 6 bases; J trimming: 7 bases; junction bases outside the gene matches: 27. The CDR3 has 21 amino acids. Germline assignment: CDR1 MDHEN and CDR2 SYDVKM. The CDR3 bases are TGTGCCAGCAGCCACATTGAGAATCTAGGACTAGCGGAGGGGGCTGTGAATGAGCAGTTCTTC. The encoded protein is CASSHIENLGLAEGAVNEQFF. Variable domain in full (rest from reference TRBV28 and TRBJ2-1): DVKVTQSSRYLVKRTGEKVFLECVQDMDHENMFWYRQDPGLGLRLIYFSYDVKMKEKGDIPEGYSVSREKKERFSLILESASTNQTSMYLCASSHIENLGLAEGAVNEQFFGPGTRLTVL.

V gene TRBV9 combines with J gene TRBJ2-7, with D maybe TRBD1 (6 bases). This CDR3 comprises 14 residues. The ends were cut back, 3 bases at V and 10 bases at J, with 20 bases in the middle. The germline CDR1 and CDR2 sequences are SGDLS and YYNGEE. CDR3 DNA sequence: TGTGCCAGCAGCGGGGGCAGGGGACCCATCGACCAGTACTTC. As protein: CASSGGRGPIDQYF.